Listed here is a single T cell receptor beta chain. This specimen comes from a study of blood T cell repertoires in COVID-19. The length of the CDR3 is 13 residues. Germline values: CDR1 SGDLS, CDR2 YYNGEE. The V end was cut by 2 bases, the J end by 9 bases, with 12 bases between. Study processing details: Reference gene primer amplification in the assay estimated nucleated cell counts. Here immunoSEQ multiplex PCR was the method, and the copy in TCRdb shows in-frame clones only, minus some. V, J and clone size are taken as reported in that table, and D and trimming were inferred from the DNA itself. This table holds some 530,000 clones, 80% to 90% found once.

The chain couples TRBV9 to TRBJ2-1; D is ambiguous. The sequence was obtained from a human donor in a cohort sampled during active COVID-19. Sequencing input: peripheral blood. The CDR3 DNA sequence: TGTGCCAGCAGCGTGATGAAGGAGAGTGAGCAGTTCTTC. It translates to CASSVMKESEQFF. Combining the CDR3 with reference TRBV9 and TRBJ2-1 gives the whole variable domain DSGVTQTPKHLITATGQRVTLRCSPRSGDLSVYWYQQSLDQGLQFLIQYYNGEERAKGNILERFSAQQFPDLHSELNLSSLELGDSALYFCASSVMKESEQFFGPGTRLTVL.